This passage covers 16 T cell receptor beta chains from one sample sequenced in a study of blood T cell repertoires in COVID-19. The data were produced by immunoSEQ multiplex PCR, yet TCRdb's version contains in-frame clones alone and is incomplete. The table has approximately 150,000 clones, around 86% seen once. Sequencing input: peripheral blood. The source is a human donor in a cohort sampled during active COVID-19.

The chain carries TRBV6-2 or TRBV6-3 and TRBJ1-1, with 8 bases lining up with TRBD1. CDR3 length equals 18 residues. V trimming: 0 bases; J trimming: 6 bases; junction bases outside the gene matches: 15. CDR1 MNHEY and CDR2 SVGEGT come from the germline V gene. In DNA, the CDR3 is TGTGCCAGCAGTTACTCTCCCGGACAGGGCGTGGGGGGCGCTGAAGCTTTCTTT. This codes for CASSYSPGQGVGGAEAFF.

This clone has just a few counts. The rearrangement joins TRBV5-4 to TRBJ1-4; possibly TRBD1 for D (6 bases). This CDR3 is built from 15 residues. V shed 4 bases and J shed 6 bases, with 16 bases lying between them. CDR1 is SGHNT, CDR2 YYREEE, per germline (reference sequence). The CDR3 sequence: CASSVNRALDEKLFF. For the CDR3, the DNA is TGTGCCAGCAGCGTCAACAGGGCCTTAGATGAAAAACTGTTTTTT.

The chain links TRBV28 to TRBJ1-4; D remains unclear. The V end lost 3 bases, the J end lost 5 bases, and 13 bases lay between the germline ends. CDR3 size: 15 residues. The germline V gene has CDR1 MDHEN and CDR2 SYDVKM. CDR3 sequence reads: CASSLRWGENEKLFF. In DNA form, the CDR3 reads TGTGCCAGCAGTTTGAGGTGGGGAGAGAATGAAAAACTGTTTTTT.

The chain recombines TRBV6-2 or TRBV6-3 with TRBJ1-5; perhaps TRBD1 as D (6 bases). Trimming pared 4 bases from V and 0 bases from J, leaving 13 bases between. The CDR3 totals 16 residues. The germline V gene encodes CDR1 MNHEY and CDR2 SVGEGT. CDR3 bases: TGTGCCAGCAGTTCACAGGGCCCCAATAGCAATCAGCCCCAGCATTTT. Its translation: CASSSQGPNSNQPQHF.

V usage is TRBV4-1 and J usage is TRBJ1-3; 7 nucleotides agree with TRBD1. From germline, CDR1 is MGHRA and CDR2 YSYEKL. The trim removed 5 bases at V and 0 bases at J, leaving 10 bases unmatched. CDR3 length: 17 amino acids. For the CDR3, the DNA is TGCGCCAGCAGCTATCTCTGGACAGGCGACTCTGGAAACACCATATATTTT. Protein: CASSYLWTGDSGNTIYF.

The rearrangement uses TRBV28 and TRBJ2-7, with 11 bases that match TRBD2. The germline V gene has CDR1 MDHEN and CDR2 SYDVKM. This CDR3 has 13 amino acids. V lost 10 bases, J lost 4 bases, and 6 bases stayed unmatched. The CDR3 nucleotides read TGTGCCACCTTCGCTAGCGGGAGGTACGAGCAGTACTTC. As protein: CATFASGRYEQYF.

The CDR3 here is CASSQTLDYPPYYEQYF. The CDR3 DNA reads as TGCGCCAGCAGCCAGACCCTAGACTACCCCCCTTACTACGAGCAGTACTTC. The genes are TRBV4-3 and TRBJ2-7; possibly TRBD2 for D (5 bases). Germline CDR1 LGHNA, CDR2 YSLEER. V lost 3 bases to trimming and J lost 3 bases, with 21 bases between them. The CDR3 is made up of 17 amino acids.

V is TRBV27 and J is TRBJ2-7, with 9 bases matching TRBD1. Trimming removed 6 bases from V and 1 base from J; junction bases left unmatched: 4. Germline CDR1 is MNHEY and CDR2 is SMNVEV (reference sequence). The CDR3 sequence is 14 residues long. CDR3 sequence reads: CASRGTGSSYEQYF. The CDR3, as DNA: TGTGCCAGCAGAGGGACAGGGTCTTCCTACGAGCAGTACTTC.

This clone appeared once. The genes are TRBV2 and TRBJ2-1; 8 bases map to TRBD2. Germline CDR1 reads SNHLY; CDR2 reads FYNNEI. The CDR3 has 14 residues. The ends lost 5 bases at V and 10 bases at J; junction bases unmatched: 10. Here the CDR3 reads CASSPAGGRGEQFF. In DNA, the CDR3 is TGTGCCAGCAGTCCGGCGGGAGGACGAGGCGAGCAGTTCTTC.

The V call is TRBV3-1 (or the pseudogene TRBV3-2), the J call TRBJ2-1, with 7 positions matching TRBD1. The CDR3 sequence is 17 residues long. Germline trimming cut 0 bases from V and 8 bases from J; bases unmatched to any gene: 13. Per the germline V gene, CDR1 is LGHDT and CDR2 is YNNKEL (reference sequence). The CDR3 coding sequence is TGTGCCAGCAGCCAAGATAGGCTGATACAGGGGAGCGATGAGCAGTTCTTC. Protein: CASSQDRLIQGSDEQFF.

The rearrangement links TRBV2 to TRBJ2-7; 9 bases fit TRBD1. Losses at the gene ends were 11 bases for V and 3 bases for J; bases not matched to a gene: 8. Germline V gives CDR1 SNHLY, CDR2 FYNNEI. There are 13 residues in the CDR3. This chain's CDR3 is CAGSGQGIYEQYF. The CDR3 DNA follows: TGTGCCGGGTCGGGACAGGGAATCTACGAGCAGTACTTC. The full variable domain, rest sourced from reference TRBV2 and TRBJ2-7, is EPEVTQTPSHQVTQMGQEVILRCVPISNHLYFYWYRQILGQKVEFLVSFYNNEISEKSEIFDDQFSVERPDGSNFTLKIRSTKLEDSAMYFCAGSGQGIYEQYFGPGTRLTVT.

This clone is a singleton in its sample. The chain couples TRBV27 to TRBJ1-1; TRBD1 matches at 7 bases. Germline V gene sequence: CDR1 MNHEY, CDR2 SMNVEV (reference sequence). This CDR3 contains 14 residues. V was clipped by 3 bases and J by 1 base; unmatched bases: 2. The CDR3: CASSFRDRNTEAFF. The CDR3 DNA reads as TGTGCCAGCAGTTTCCGGGACAGGAACACTGAAGCTTTCTTT.

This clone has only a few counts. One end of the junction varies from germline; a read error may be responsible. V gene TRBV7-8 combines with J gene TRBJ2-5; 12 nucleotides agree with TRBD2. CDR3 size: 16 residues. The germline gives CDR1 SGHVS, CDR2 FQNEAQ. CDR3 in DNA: TGTGCCAGCAGCTTAAAGCTAGCGGGAGGGCAAGGGACCCAGTACTTC. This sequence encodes CASSLKLAGGQGTQYF.

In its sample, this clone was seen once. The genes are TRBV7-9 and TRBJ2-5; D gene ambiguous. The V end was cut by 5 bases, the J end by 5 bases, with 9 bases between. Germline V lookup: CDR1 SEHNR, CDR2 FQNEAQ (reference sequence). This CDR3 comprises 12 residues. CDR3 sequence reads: CASSPRRETQYF. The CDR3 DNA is TGTGCCAGCAGCCCCCGCCGGGAGACCCAGTACTTC.

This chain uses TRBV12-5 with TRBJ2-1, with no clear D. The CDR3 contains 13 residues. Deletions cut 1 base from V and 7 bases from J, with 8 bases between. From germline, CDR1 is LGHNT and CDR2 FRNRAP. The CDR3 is CASGLDQFNEQFF. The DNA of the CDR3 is TGTGCTAGTGGTTTGGACCAGTTTAATGAGCAGTTCTTC. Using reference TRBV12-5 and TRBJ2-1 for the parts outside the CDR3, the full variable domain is DARVTQTPRHKVTEMGQEVTMRCQPILGHNTVFWYRQTMMQGLELLAYFRNRAPLDDSGMPKDRFSAEMPDATLATLKIQPSEPRDSAVYFCASGLDQFNEQFFGPGTRLTVL.

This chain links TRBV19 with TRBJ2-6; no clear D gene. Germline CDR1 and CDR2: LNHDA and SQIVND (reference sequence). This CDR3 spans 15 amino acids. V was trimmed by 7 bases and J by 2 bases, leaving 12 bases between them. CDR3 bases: TGTGCCAGTACGGGTAGTTGGGCTGGGGCCAACGTCCTGACTTTC. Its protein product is CASTGSWAGANVLTF.